This T cell receptor (beta chain) stems from a study of lymphopenia after photon versus proton radiotherapy. General study findings and limits: Proton therapy kept repertoires fairly stable, unlike photons, which gained effector/memory cells. Better survival with proton therapy was suggested as possible, not demonstrated.

Trimming at V came to 1 base and at J to 2 bases, leaving 5 bases not matched to a gene. Looked up from germline, CDR1 is KGHSH and CDR2 is LQKENI. CDR3 length: 16 residues. With regard to this clone: Its target is unknown.

Profiling relied on immunoSEQ multiplex PCR, and the TCRdb table lists in-frame clones only, not all of them. The sample yields around 160,000 clones, around 85% seen once. This specimen consisted of peripheral blood, obtained from a patient treated with photon-based radiotherapy. The gene calls are TRBV18 and TRBJ2-3, with 8 nucleotides matching TRBD1. The sequence was collected from a man aged 50 to 60 with gastric cancer. The CDR3 coding sequence is TGTGCCAGCTCACCACTCCGACAGGGGTACACAGATACGCAGTATTTT. It encodes CASSPLRQGYTDTQYF.